These T cell receptor beta chains were read from a single sample in a study of blood T cell repertoires in COVID-19. The method was immunoSEQ multiplex PCR; TCRdb's version includes in-frame clones alone and lacks a portion of them. This repertoire shows 110,000 or so clones, 70% to 90% found once; its top ten account for approximately 3.6%. Sequenced: peripheral blood. These receptors all stem from a man aged 35-49 years with acute or convalescent COVID-19. CDR3s include the opening cysteine and the closing phenylalanine or tryptophan. Each record gives: CDR3 length, V gene, CDR3 protein.

CDR3 length: 17
V gene: TRBV4-1
CDR3 protein: CASSQDVMQGANQPQHF

CDR3 length: 17
V gene: TRBV30
CDR3 protein: CAWTRAGATGSGNTIYF

CDR3 length: 16
V gene: TRBV4-1
CDR3 protein: CASSQSTSGGAIEQYF

CDR3 length: 14
V gene: TRBV6-6
CDR3 protein: CASSYSTGNYGYTF

CDR3 length: 18
V gene: TRBV6-2/TRBV6-3
CDR3 protein: CASSYPINRDRNRETQYF

CDR3 length: 17
V gene: TRBV4-3
CDR3 protein: CASSRGSRGSLQDTQYF

CDR3 length: 14
V gene: TRBV7-8
CDR3 protein: CASSLGQASYEQYF

CDR3 length: 15
V gene: TRBV6-5
CDR3 protein: CASRRVLAGTDTQYF

CDR3 length: 15
V gene: TRBV2
CDR3 protein: CASSQTYPSGNTIYF

CDR3 length: 15
V gene: TRBV27
CDR3 protein: CASSLTRGRNQPQHF

CDR3 length: 17
V gene: TRBV18
CDR3 protein: CASSPEIQAGDTGELFF

CDR3 length: 15
V gene: TRBV10-3
CDR3 protein: CAISESVGGPYEQYF

CDR3 length: 18
V gene: TRBV12-5
CDR3 protein: CASGLVLDGRTAPGELFF

CDR3 length: 17
V gene: TRBV4-1
CDR3 protein: CASSQSPLGGDRDTQYF

CDR3 length: 12
V gene: TRBV30
CDR3 protein: CAWNFNRETQYF

CDR3 length: 15
V gene: TRBV6-2/TRBV6-3
CDR3 protein: CASSYTGQGVDEQFF

CDR3 length: 18
V gene: TRBV7-8
CDR3 protein: CASSLAPTGGRSWSPLHF

CDR3 length: 14
V gene: TRBV7-2
CDR3 protein: CASSPQGQGTEAFF

CDR3 length: 17
V gene: TRBV5-1
CDR3 protein: CASSLRPGTGGTDTQYF

CDR3 length: 15
V gene: TRBV6-5
CDR3 protein: CASSYGQNLQETQYF

CDR3 length: 13
V gene: TRBV7-3
CDR3 protein: CASSPDRGYGYTF

CDR3 length: 16
V gene: TRBV18
CDR3 protein: CASSPLNGGASYEQYF

CDR3 length: 18
V gene: TRBV11-2
CDR3 protein: CASSLVVEASRSTDTQYF

CDR3 length: 14
V gene: TRBV18
CDR3 protein: CASSSRGSDEKLFF

CDR3 length: 14
V gene: TRBV2
CDR3 protein: CASRKQGFNEKLFF

CDR3 length: 16
V gene: TRBV4-1
CDR3 protein: CASSQASGFHGETQYF

CDR3 length: 15
V gene: TRBV7-9
CDR3 protein: CASSEGQGSLYGYTF

CDR3 length: 12
V gene: TRBV3-1/TRBV3-2
CDR3 protein: CASSVDRGEQYF

CDR3 length: 13
V gene: TRBV3-1/TRBV3-2
CDR3 protein: CASSLARGSEQYF